This T cell receptor (beta chain) was profiled in a study of shared clonotypes between healthy human individuals. As for the study in general: Participating donors consisted of two women and a few men aged 18 to 49. General study points: Naive subsets, compared against memory subsets, generally had larger estimated richness values. The study's rarefaction showed incomplete sorted-subset sequencing despite large depth. It was the non-shared clonotypes that had lower generation probabilities than clonotypes shared by all four donors.

V shed 4 bases and J shed 0 bases, with 10 bases lying between them. Germline CDR1 is MNHEY and CDR2 is SMNVEV (reference sequence). The CDR3 covers 14 residues. This table comes from immunoSEQ multiplex PCR, and its TCRdb copy is limited to in-frame clones, with some not included. The sample has roughly 2.4 million clones, more than 90% seen once. As concerns this clone: Its antigen is currently unknown.

The receptor comes from a man aged 18 to 35 in good health. J is TRBJ2-7 and V is TRBV27; D is uncertain. The sequenced sample was naive CD4+ T cells sorted from blood. The sample's subset: CD45RA+ positively selected. The DNA of the CDR3 is TGTGCCAGCAGTTCCGCGATGAGCTCCTACGAGCAGTACTTC. This gives the protein CASSSAMSSYEQYF.